This T cell receptor beta chain was observed in a study of T cells after yellow fever vaccination. TCRdb redid the calling of the 5' RACE reads with MiXCR, one entry per CDR3 protein. The repertoire holds 230,000 or so distinct CDR3 sequences, with approximately 3.5% as singletons. V was trimmed by 5 bases and J by 5 bases, leaving 15 bases between them. Looked up from germline, CDR1 is MNHNY and CDR2 is SVGAGI (reference sequence). The CDR3 extends over 14 amino acids. This clonotype was seen at least ten times. The source was PBMCs, collected 15 days after the yellow fever booster vaccination. This receptor was identified in a man in his late teens or twenties who received the YFV17D yellow fever vaccine. This chain connects TRBV6-6 to TRBJ2-5; D assignment may be TRBD1 or TRBD2 (5 bases each). The CDR3: CASSNNQGEETQYF. CDR3 DNA sequence: TGTGCCAGCAGTAACAATCAGGGAGAGGAGACCCAGTACTTC.